These 6 T cell receptor beta chains were sequenced from one sample in a study of T cells expressing NK-cell markers. TCRdb re-called the 5' RACE reads and shows each CDR3 protein once, DNA omitted. The sample data list about 260,000 distinct CDR3 sequences. Material: blood T cells: a sorted CD56 or NKG2C T cell subset, CD4+ or CD8+ T cells, or bulk PBMC T cells (not recorded which). These receptor sequences come from a woman aged 18-70 years in good health.

CDR3: CASSTYLAGGETQYF. This chain joins TRBV12-3 or TRBV12-4 and TRBJ2-5; TCRdb indicates TRBD2, and absent DNA this call remains unverified. This CDR3 is built from 15 residues.

The rearrangement joins TRBV5-1 to TRBJ1-2; TCRdb's assignment of TRBD1 cannot be checked, as there is no DNA. This CDR3 spans 14 amino acids. Per the germline V gene, CDR1 is SGHRS and CDR2 is YFSETQ. CDR3 amino acids: CASSSRDRGGGYTF.

CDR3 residues: CASSQDGSGNYGYTF. The genes are TRBV3-1 and TRBJ1-2. This CDR3 region has 15 residues. CDR1 and CDR2 from the germline V gene are LGHDT and YNNKEL (reference sequence).

The rearrangement uses TRBV2 and TRBJ2-3. Germline lookup yields CDR1 SNHLY and CDR2 FYNNEI. This CDR3 has 14 amino acids. The CDR3 loop reads CASAQTSSTDTQYF.

V and J are TRBV20-1 and TRBJ2-1; TCRdb returns TRBD1, unconfirmable since there is no DNA. Germline values: CDR1 DFQATT, CDR2 SNEGSKA (reference sequence). The CDR3 extends over 14 amino acids. CDR3 sequence: CSARVHRGRNEQFF.

The rearrangement joins TRBV7-2 to TRBJ2-7; TCRdb's D call, TRBD2, is unchecked because there is no DNA. The CDR3 sequence is 15 residues long. Germline V gene lookup returns CDR1 SGHTA and CDR2 FQGNSA. The CDR3 here is CASSLEAGGPYEQYF.